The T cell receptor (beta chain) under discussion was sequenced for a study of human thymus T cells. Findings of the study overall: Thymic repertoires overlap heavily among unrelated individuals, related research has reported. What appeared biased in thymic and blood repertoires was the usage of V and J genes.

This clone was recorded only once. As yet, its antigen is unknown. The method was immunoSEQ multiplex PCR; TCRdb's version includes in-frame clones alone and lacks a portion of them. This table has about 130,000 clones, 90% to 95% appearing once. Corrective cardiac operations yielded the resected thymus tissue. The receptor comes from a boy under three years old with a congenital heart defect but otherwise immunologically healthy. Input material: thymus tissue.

The CDR3 nucleotides read TGTGCCAGTAGTTTTCCGAACACCGGGGAGCTGTTTTTT. It is translated as CASSFPNTGELFF. The V call is TRBV19, the J call TRBJ2-2; D unresolved. Trimming removed 5 bases from V and 0 bases from J, with 4 bases in between. Germline loops: CDR1 LNHDA, CDR2 SQIVND (reference sequence). The CDR3 contains 13 residues.